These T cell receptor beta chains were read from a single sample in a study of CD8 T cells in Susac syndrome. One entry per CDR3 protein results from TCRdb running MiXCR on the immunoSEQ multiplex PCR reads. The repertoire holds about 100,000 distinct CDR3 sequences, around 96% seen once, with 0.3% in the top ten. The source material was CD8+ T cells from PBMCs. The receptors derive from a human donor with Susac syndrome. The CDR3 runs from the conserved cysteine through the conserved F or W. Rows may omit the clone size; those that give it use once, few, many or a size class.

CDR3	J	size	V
CSARNLGTDTQYF	TRBJ2-3	-	TRBV20-1
CASSLAGNAEQYF	TRBJ2-7	once	TRBV5-6
CASSGAGGETQYF	TRBJ2-5	once	TRBV6-1
CASSRQVLNSPLHF	TRBJ1-6	-	TRBV28
CASSLRQVEYNSPLHF	TRBJ1-6	-	TRBV19
CASSSGQSYEQYF	TRBJ2-7	-	TRBV7-9
CASSTESSYNEQFF	TRBJ2-1	-	TRBV9
CASSNTISYEQYF	TRBJ2-7	-	TRBV5-1
CATSREDPLNSPLHF	TRBJ1-6	few	TRBV15
CASSLSGGGYEQYF	TRBJ2-7	-	TRBV5-4
CASSQLLAGDQETQYF	TRBJ2-5	-	TRBV4-1
CASSQWTGPETQYF	TRBJ2-5	-	TRBV14
CASRYRDGYTF	TRBJ1-2	-	TRBV27
CASSAAGNPNTEAFF	TRBJ1-1	-	TRBV9
CASSLRVDSNEQYF	TRBJ2-7	-	TRBV11-2
CATSARVQGEKLFF	TRBJ1-4	once	TRBV15
CASSPRLANYGYTF	TRBJ1-2	-	TRBV23-1
CSARPSEAGGYETQYF	TRBJ2-5	-	TRBV20-1
CASNHTGEESNQPQHF	TRBJ1-5	-	TRBV28
CSASTRSYNEQFF	TRBJ2-1	-	TRBV20-1
CASSPEGQGYTF	TRBJ1-2	once	TRBV3-1
CSARSSVRPQETQYF	TRBJ2-5	-	TRBV20-1
CSVEDLVENEQYF	TRBJ2-7	-	TRBV29-1
CASSLGTNTEAFF	TRBJ1-1	-	TRBV16
CATSDLSGYEQFF	TRBJ2-1	-	TRBV24-1
CASSTPGETQYF	TRBJ2-5	-	TRBV13
CASNRGGAGQETQYF	TRBJ2-5	-	TRBV7-9